This T cell receptor beta chain was retrieved from a study of cytomegalovirus exposure and HLA in healthy donors. General study results and limits: Cytomegalovirus association was assigned to about 150 TCR beta chains. A missense DCLRE1C variant was associated with V- and J-gene trimming of TCR beta chains in a later analysis, and an independent cohort replicated the association.

Deletions cut 4 bases from V and 0 bases from J, with 9 bases between. This CDR3 comprises 14 residues. CDR1 and CDR2 (germline): SNHLY, FYNNEI. Details on this clone: Its antigen is as yet unknown.

Primers for the PCR totalled 60 Vbeta and 13 Jbeta. Assay used: immunoSEQ multiplex PCR; TCRdb lists only in-frame clones, some missing. The table lists 150,000 to 200,000 clones, about 86% of them singletons. Sequencing was performed on PBMCs. This chain links TRBV2 with TRBJ1-1; D unresolved. The receptor was derived from a woman in her twenties or thirties in good health and CMV-seronegative. The CDR3 sequence is CASSGQIMNTEAFF. The CDR3 nucleotides are TGTGCCAGCAGTGGGCAGATCATGAACACTGAAGCTTTCTTT. The entire variable domain, with the rest obtained from reference TRBV2 and TRBJ1-1, is as follows: EPEVTQTPSHQVTQMGQEVILRCVPISNHLYFYWYRQILGQKVEFLVSFYNNEISEKSEIFDDQFSVERPDGSNFTLKIRSTKLEDSAMYFCASSGQIMNTEAFFGQGTRLTVV.